The entry below gives a single T cell receptor beta chain sequence along with its context. V was shortened by 5 bases and J by 4 bases, with 11 bases between the two germline ends. The CDR3 is made up of 13 amino acids. This sample was taken from a study of blood T cell repertoires in COVID-19. Across the whole study: Spain, Italy and the United States supplied samples that represented acute and convalescent COVID-19. PBMCs, B-cell-depleted T cells, or T cells were the source of the cDNA or gDNA that made up the material.

Profiling relied on immunoSEQ multiplex PCR, and the TCRdb table lists in-frame clones only, not all of them. The sample yields roughly 200,000 clones, nearly 90% seen once. The sequenced sample was peripheral blood. The chain couples TRBV12-3 or TRBV12-4 to TRBJ1-2; D is perhaps TRBD1 (5 bases). This receptor was identified in a woman aged 40 to 55 who had recovered from COVID-19. The chain's CDR3 is CASSRDSLYGYTF. CDR3 nucleotides: TGTGCCAGCAGTCGGGACTCTCTCTATGGCTACACCTTC.